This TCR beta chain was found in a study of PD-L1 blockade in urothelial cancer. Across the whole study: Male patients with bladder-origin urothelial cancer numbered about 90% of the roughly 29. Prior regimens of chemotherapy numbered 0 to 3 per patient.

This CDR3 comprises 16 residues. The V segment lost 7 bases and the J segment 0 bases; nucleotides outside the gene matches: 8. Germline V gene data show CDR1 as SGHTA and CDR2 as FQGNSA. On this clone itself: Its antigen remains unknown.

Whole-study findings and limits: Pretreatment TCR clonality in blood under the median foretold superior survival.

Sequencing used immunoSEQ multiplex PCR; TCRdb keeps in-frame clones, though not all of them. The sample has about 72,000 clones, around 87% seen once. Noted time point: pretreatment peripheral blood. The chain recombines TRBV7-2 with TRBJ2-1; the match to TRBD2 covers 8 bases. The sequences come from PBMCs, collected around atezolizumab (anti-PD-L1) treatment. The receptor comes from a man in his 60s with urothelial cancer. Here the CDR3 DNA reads TGTGCCAGCATCCCGGGGGGGGCGAGCTCCTACAATGAGCAGTTCTTC. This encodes CASIPGGASSYNEQFF. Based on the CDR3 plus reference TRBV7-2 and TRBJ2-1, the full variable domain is GAGVSQSPSNKVTEKGKDVELRCDPISGHTALYWYRQSLGQGLEFLIYFQGNSAPDKSGLPSDRFSAERTGGSVSTLTIQRTQQEDSAVYLCASIPGGASSYNEQFFGPGTRLTVL.